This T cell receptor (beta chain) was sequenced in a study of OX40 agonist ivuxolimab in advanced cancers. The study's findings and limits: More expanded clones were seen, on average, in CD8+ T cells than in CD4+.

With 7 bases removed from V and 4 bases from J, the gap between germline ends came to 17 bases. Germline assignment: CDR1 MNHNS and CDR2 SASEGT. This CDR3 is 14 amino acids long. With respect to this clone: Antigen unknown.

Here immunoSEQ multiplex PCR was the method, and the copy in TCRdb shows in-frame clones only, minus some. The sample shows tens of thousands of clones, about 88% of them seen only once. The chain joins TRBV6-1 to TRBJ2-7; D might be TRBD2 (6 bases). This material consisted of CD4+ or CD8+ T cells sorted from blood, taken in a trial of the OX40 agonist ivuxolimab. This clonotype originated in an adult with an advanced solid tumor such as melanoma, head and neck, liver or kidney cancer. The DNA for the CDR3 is TGTGCCAGCACTGCCTACGGGGGACGATACGAGCAGTACTTC. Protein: CASTAYGGRYEQYF.